One and the same sample provided the 13 T cell receptor beta chains below, sequenced in a study of technical replicates of blood from several donors. Sequenced by immunoSEQ multiplex PCR; TCRdb stores in-frame clones only, minus some. The table shows tens of thousands of clones, with around 95% occurring only once. Material: T cells isolated from PBMCs. The receptor set was obtained from a human donor in good health.

The chain uses TRBV7-9 and TRBJ2-4, with 7 bases lining up with TRBD1. The CDR3 totals 16 residues. CDR1 SEHNR and CDR2 FQNEAQ come from the germline V gene (reference sequence). V shed 0 bases and J 5 bases; nucleotides not matched to a gene: 7. The DNA of the CDR3 is TGTGCCAGCAGCTTAGCGGGTAGGACAGGTCAAAACATTCAGTACTTC. This gives the protein CASSLAGRTGQNIQYF.

This clone was counted a single time. The V call is TRBV5-1, the J call TRBJ2-2; 12 bases line up with TRBD2. The CDR3 is 18 amino acids. V was pared by 2 bases and J by 1 base, with 6 bases of the junction left unmatched. Germline V lookup: CDR1 SGHRS, CDR2 YFSETQ. Here the CDR3 DNA reads TGCGCCAGCAGCTTCTACACTAGCGGGAGGAGGAACACCGGGGAGCTGTTTTTT. Its protein is CASSFYTSGRRNTGELFF.

The V call is TRBV6-1, the J call TRBJ1-5; perhaps TRBD1 as D (5 bases). CDR3 length: 15 amino acids. Germline V gene lookup returns CDR1 MNHNS and CDR2 SASEGT. V was trimmed by 4 bases and J by 7 bases, leaving 17 bases between them. The CDR3 DNA sequence: TGTGCCAGCAGTGGACAAAGGGCTCGGGGGCAGCCCCAGCATTTT. Translation gives CASSGQRARGQPQHF.

The J gene is TRBJ2-1, the V gene TRBV10-2, with a possible D match to TRBD2 (5 bases). The CDR3 sequence is 15 residues long. In germline, CDR1 is WSHSY, CDR2 SAAADI. The ends were cut back, 3 bases at V and 5 bases at J, with 14 bases in the middle. The CDR3 DNA is TGCGCCAGCAGTGATCCCCTAGCCCCCCACAATGAGCAGTTCTTC. This translates into CASSDPLAPHNEQFF.

The chain couples TRBV2 to TRBJ2-7; 10 bases match TRBD1. There are 13 residues in the CDR3. Germline CDR1 and CDR2: SNHLY and FYNNEI. The V gene end was trimmed by 5 bases and the J gene end by 6 bases; junction bases not matched to a gene: 4. The DNA for the CDR3 is TGTGCCAGCAGTAGGGACAGGGGAGCCGAGCAGTACTTC. It specifies CASSRDRGAEQYF.

The chain employs TRBV2 and TRBJ1-1, with D perhaps matching TRBD1 (5 bases). Trimming stripped 3 bases from V and 8 bases from J, with 10 bases between. The V gene's germline CDR1 is SNHLY and CDR2 FYNNEI. CDR3 length: 12 amino acids. DNA for the CDR3: TGTGCCAGCAGTGACGACAGTCTGGAAGCTTTCTTT. Its protein is CASSDDSLEAFF.

The V gene is TRBV15, the J gene TRBJ2-3; D call uncertain. Germline assignment: CDR1 LNHNV and CDR2 YYDKDF (reference sequence). The CDR3 is 15 residues long. V lost 0 bases to trimming and J lost 4 bases, with 11 bases between them. CDR3 in amino acids: CATSRDPKRADTQYF. DNA for the CDR3: TGTGCCACCAGCAGAGATCCAAAGAGAGCAGATACGCAGTATTTT. Full variable domain (missing parts from reference TRBV15 and TRBJ2-3): DAMVIQNPRYQVTQFGKPVTLSCSQTLNHNVMYWYQQKSSQAPKLLFHYYDKDFNNEADTPDNFQSRRPNTSFCFLDIRSPGLGDTAMYLCATSRDPKRADTQYFGPGTRLTVL.

The chain combines TRBV5-1 with TRBJ2-7, with D unclear. V dropped 4 bases and J dropped 7 bases, with 15 bases sitting between them. Germline V gene sequence: CDR1 SGHRS, CDR2 YFSETQ. The CDR3 covers 13 residues. The CDR3 protein is CASSPYAPREQYF. The CDR3 DNA reads as TGCGCCAGCAGCCCCTACGCCCCCCGAGAGCAGTACTTC.

The sample holds one count of this clone. The J gene is TRBJ2-1, the V gene TRBV7-6, with 9 positions matching TRBD2. Germline V gives CDR1 SGHVS, CDR2 FNYEAQ. V gave up 5 bases and J gave up 4 bases; unmatched junction bases: 9. This CDR3 has 16 amino acids. CDR3 amino acids: CASSPPASGTYNEQFF. CDR3 coding DNA: TGTGCCAGCAGCCCCCCCGCTAGCGGGACGTACAATGAGCAGTTCTTC.

The chain recombines TRBV6-6 with TRBJ2-5; D perhaps matches TRBD2 (5 bases). The V end lost 0 bases, the J end lost 1 base, and 12 bases lay between the germline ends. CDR1 and CDR2 from the germline V gene are MNHNY and SVGAGI (reference sequence). The CDR3 extends over 16 amino acids. The CDR3 DNA reads as TGTGCCAGCAGTTACTCCAGGCAGCGGCTCCAAGAGACCCAGTACTTC. This translates into CASSYSRQRLQETQYF.

The rearrangement uses TRBV28 and TRBJ1-5; D is possibly TRBD1 (5 bases). Germline lookup yields CDR1 MDHEN and CDR2 SYDVKM. The germline V and J ends were trimmed by 7 bases and 9 bases, with 31 bases remaining between them. This CDR3 has 18 residues. Here the CDR3 DNA reads TGTGCCAGCACCGATATAACTCGGGGGAGAGGAGCGAATTGGCCCCAGCATTTT. Translation: CASTDITRGRGANWPQHF.

The chain couples TRBV19 to TRBJ2-7; D unclear. Per the germline V gene, CDR1 is LNHDA and CDR2 is SQIVND (reference sequence). Trimming removed 3 bases from V and 0 bases from J, with 6 bases in between. The CDR3 is made up of 13 amino acids. CDR3 DNA: TGTGCCAGTAGTATTGTAGCCTCCTACGAGCAGTACTTC. Encoded protein: CASSIVASYEQYF.

The rearrangement uses TRBV4-1 and TRBJ2-3; 8 bases map to TRBD2. In germline, CDR1 is MGHRA, CDR2 YSYEKL. After removal of 7 bases from V and 1 base from J, the junction contained 7 bases not matched to a gene. The CDR3 has 15 residues. The CDR3 is CASTLMTSGTDTQYF. The CDR3, as DNA: TGCGCCAGCACCCTTATGACTAGCGGCACAGATACGCAGTATTTT.